This TCR beta chain stems from a study of spatial heterogeneity in lung cancer (dated by TCRdb to about 2019). For the study in its entirety: More beta-chain than alpha-chain transcripts were consistently detected, likely reflecting higher beta-chain transcript abundance. In the raw uncorrected reads, each unique combination of TCR and UMI appeared more than ten times on average. In non-small cell lung cancer, the study quantitatively compared TCR alpha and beta repertoires across several tumor regions, matched nontumor lung, and blood. Nonsynonymous mutation counts, determined by whole-exome sequencing of tumor tissue, were related to features of the TCR repertoire. At surgery, around 200 tumor regions, some 61 matched nontumor lung samples and 45 to 60 PBMC samples were TCR-sequenced for both alpha and beta chains. Broader findings and caveats from the paper: Additional single-cell paired TCR alpha and beta sequencing was considered necessary to confirm, at a functional level, the hypothesis that regional TCRs recognize regional mutations. Ubiquitous expanded tumor TCRs were found in blood more often at tumor resection than at routine follow-up.

Taken with the paper, the label for time point translates to: sample taken at primary tumor resection. For TCR sequencing, whole RNA was extracted from tumor and nontumor lung tissue, or from cryopreserved PBMC samples, and no cell sorting was done. The donors were 70 or so patients from the lung TRACERx cohort who had early-stage, untreated non-small cell lung cancer. Only patients for whom sufficient RNA was available from at least two tumor regions were selected for TCR sequencing. The library was obtained by 5' RACE. TCRdb lists the instrument as NextSeq 500. The TCR library protocol attached a unique molecular identifier to each TCR cDNA molecule to allow correction of PCR and sequencing errors. In the original analysis: TCR identification, UMI-based error correction and CDR3 extraction were performed with Decombinator tools. TCRs above a frequency of 2 per 1,000, corresponding to the top 1% of the tumor frequency distribution, were defined as expanded. Renyi diversity was computed with the R vegan package after each repertoire had been subsampled 100 times to 5,000 TCRs. To build CDR3 similarity networks, amino acid triplet string-kernel similarity was used, and CDR3s were connected when their pairwise similarity was above 0.82. Through fastp at Q25 and MiXCR, TCRdb rebuilt clones from the public reads, retaining in-frame beta chains. Each entry merges the rows of one CDR3 protein and shows their most common DNA and genes. It is TCRdb's table, rather than the study itself, that gives the V and J calls and clone size. Counted in this sample were about 10,000 distinct CDR3 sequences; roughly 5.5% of them appeared once. The ten largest clonotypes hold 27% of the sample.

This clonotype was seen ten or more times. What antigen it recognizes has not been identified. No much larger clonotype is one base removed from it; base qualities were not supplied. The sequences come from PBMCs, collected at surgery. The TCR sequence derives from a male donor with early-stage non-small cell lung cancer.

The bases are TGTGCCAGCAGTGAAACCTTCTACGAGCAGTACTTC. This gives the protein CASSETFYEQYF. Rearrangement joined TRBV28 to TRBJ2-7; the D gene is not confidently resolved. V loses 5 bases of germline sequence and J loses 3 bases, and the interval between the two ends is 8 bases. CDR3 length: 12 amino acids, cysteine to phenylalanine. The kept DNA is CDR3 alone, 36 bases in frame from the first base. Based on the germline V gene, the CDR1 and CDR2 sequences are MDHEN and SYDVKM.